One and the same sample provided the 10 T cell receptor beta chains below, sequenced in a study of cytomegalovirus exposure and HLA in healthy donors. The repertoire was sequenced with immunoSEQ multiplex PCR; TCRdb's copy has only in-frame clones and lacks some. The data show some 110,000 clones, 70% to 90% seen once. Sequences were obtained from PBMCs. Receptors originate from a man between 18 and 29 years old in good health and CMV-seronegative.

The rearrangement uses TRBV4-1 and TRBJ2-5; 13 nucleotides agree with TRBD2. The CDR3 covers 17 residues. The J segment lost 5 bases and the V segment lost 2 bases, leaving 8 bases of the junction unmatched. Germline V gene sequence: CDR1 MGHRA, CDR2 YSYEKL. CDR3 sequence reads: CASSQRTSGRWLETQYF. CDR3 DNA sequence: TGCGCCAGCAGCCAACGGACTAGCGGGAGATGGTTGGAGACCCAGTACTTC.

The table lists this clone with a count of one. The rearrangement uses TRBV4-3 and TRBJ2-3; D is possibly TRBD2 (5 bases). This CDR3 has 18 residues. Between the trimmed V and J ends, which lost 0 bases and 2 bases, there was a span of 18 bases. Germline assignment: CDR1 LGHNA and CDR2 YSLEER. CDR3 amino acids: CASSQEKPLANPTDTQYF. In nucleotides, the CDR3 is TGCGCCAGCAGCCAAGAAAAACCTCTAGCTAATCCCACAGATACGCAGTATTTT.

This chain connects TRBV7-2 to TRBJ2-7; 7 bases map to TRBD1. After removal of 5 bases from V and 0 bases from J, the junction contained 4 bases not matched to a gene. The length of the CDR3 is 14 residues. From germline, CDR1 is SGHTA and CDR2 FQGNSA. CDR3: CASSGRGSSYEQYF. DNA of the CDR3: TGTGCCAGCAGCGGCAGGGGGAGCTCCTACGAGCAGTACTTC.

The V gene is TRBV4-2, the J gene TRBJ2-2; 8 positions match TRBD1. J lost 6 bases, V lost 4 bases, and 13 bases had no gene match. Germline assignment: CDR1 LGHNA and CDR2 YNFKEQ. The CDR3 runs to 17 residues. The CDR3 loop reads CASSPVGRGRRAGELFF. The CDR3 bases are TGTGCCAGCAGCCCCGTCGGCAGGGGGCGCCGGGCCGGGGAGCTGTTTTTT.

The chain links TRBV9 to TRBJ2-7; 7 nucleotides align to TRBD1. The J segment lost 2 bases and the V segment lost 2 bases, leaving 7 bases of the junction unmatched. The CDR3 has 15 residues. CDR1 is SGDLS and CDR2 is YYNGEE in the germline V gene. CDR3 in DNA: TGTGCCAGCAGCGTTAGGGACAGTGCGACCTACGAGCAGTACTTC. This encodes CASSVRDSATYEQYF. Full variable domain (remainder filled in from reference TRBV9 and TRBJ2-7): DSGVTQTPKHLITATGQRVTLRCSPRSGDLSVYWYQQSLDQGLQFLIQYYNGEERAKGNILERFSAQQFPDLHSELNLSSLELGDSALYFCASSVRDSATYEQYFGPGTRLTVT.

This clone was recorded a few times. The chain couples TRBV27 to TRBJ2-3; 8 bases are shared with TRBD2. The trim removed 5 bases at V and 3 bases at J, leaving 7 bases unmatched. CDR3 length: 15 residues. From germline, CDR1 is MNHEY and CDR2 SMNVEV (reference sequence). The CDR3 nucleotides read TGTGCCAGCAGTACCGGACTAGCACGTACAGATACGCAGTATTTT. Protein sequence: CASSTGLARTDTQYF.

The rearrangement uses TRBV7-6 and TRBJ2-1, with 9 bases fitting TRBD1. Losses at the gene ends were 5 bases for V and 3 bases for J; bases not matched to a gene: 8. This CDR3 has 16 residues. Germline V gene data show CDR1 as SGHVS and CDR2 as FNYEAQ. As DNA, the CDR3 is TGTGCCAGCAGCACCCGATACAGGGGGCTCTACAATGAGCAGTTCTTC. As protein: CASSTRYRGLYNEQFF.

The chain recombines TRBV27 with TRBJ2-3; 7 nucleotides agree with TRBD1. CDR3 length: 15 amino acids. V trimming: 5 bases; J trimming: 2 bases; junction bases outside the gene matches: 7. Germline-derived CDR1 and CDR2 are MNHEY and SMNVEV (reference sequence). Here the CDR3 DNA reads TGTGCCAGCAGTCCCCGGGACAGATCCACAGATACGCAGTATTTT. Encoded protein: CASSPRDRSTDTQYF.

The V call is TRBV28, the J call TRBJ1-1; 8 bases map to TRBD1. The germline V gene has CDR1 MDHEN and CDR2 SYDVKM. The V and J ends lost 4 bases and 5 bases, in that order; junction bases with no gene match: 6. The CDR3 is 14 amino acids. The CDR3 bases are TGTGCCAGCAGTTCTGGACAGGGTCGGACTGAAGCTTTCTTT. Amino acid sequence: CASSSGQGRTEAFF.

V and J are TRBV6-6 and TRBJ1-5; 9 nucleotides line up with TRBD1. The trim removed 2 bases at V and 6 bases at J, leaving 2 bases unmatched. CDR1 and CDR2 (germline): MNHNY, SVGAGI (reference sequence). The CDR3 is 14 residues long. CDR3 loop: CASSYRDRAQPQHF. Here the CDR3 DNA reads TGTGCCAGCAGTTACAGGGACAGGGCTCAGCCCCAGCATTTT.